These T cell receptor beta chains were read from a single sample in a study of graft-versus-host responses after intestinal transplantation. The repertoire was sequenced with immunoSEQ multiplex PCR; TCRdb's copy has only in-frame clones and lacks some. The table includes approximately 100,000 clones, roughly 86% detected once. The material was PBMCs, obtained 255 days after intestinal transplant. These receptors originate from a human patient who received an intestinal transplant, so some T cells may come from the graft donor. Both conserved end residues are part of each CDR3. A D gene is named only where the DNA matches it firmly. Clone sizes are given selectively: once, few, many, or a class where the clone is expanded.

>few|NA|TRBJ2-3|TRBV28
CASSWVSSTDTQYF
TGTGCCAGCAGTTGGGTGAGTAGCACAGATACGCAGTATTTT
>NA|NA|TRBJ2-1|TRBV6-1
CASSGNGLAGMEQFF
TGTGCCAGCAGTGGCAACGGATTAGCTGGCATGGAGCAGTTCTTC
>NA|TRBD2|TRBJ2-7|TRBV5-4
CASSGGVFVKGTSEQYF
TGTGCCAGCAGCGGGGGGGTTTTTGTCAAAGGTACATCCGAGCAGTACTTC
>once|TRBD2|TRBJ2-5|TRBV7-9
CASSLAAVAGGETQYF
TGTGCCAGCAGCTTGGCGGCGGTAGCGGGAGGAGAGACCCAGTACTTC
>once|NA|TRBJ2-7|TRBV4-2
CASSQDLSYEQYF
TGTGCCAGCAGCCAAGATCTTTCCTACGAGCAGTACTTC
>NA|NA|TRBJ2-2|TRBV6-1
CASRVIGNTGELFF
TGTGCCAGCAGGGTCATAGGAAACACCGGGGAGCTGTTTTTT
>NA|NA|TRBJ1-4|TRBV6-5
CASSYSNRVNEKLFF
TGTGCCAGCAGTTACTCGAACAGGGTTAATGAAAAACTGTTTTTT
>NA|NA|TRBJ1-1|TRBV2
CASSERSGANTEAFF
TGTGCCAGCAGTGAAAGATCAGGGGCTAACACTGAAGCTTTCTTT
>NA|NA|TRBJ1-3|TRBV6-6
CASSIQGLNTIYF
TGTGCCAGCAGTATTCAGGGGTTGAACACCATATATTTT
>NA|NA|TRBJ1-5|TRBV18
CASSMAGGNQPQHF
TGTGCCAGCTCAATGGCAGGGGGCAATCAGCCCCAGCATTTT
>NA|TRBD1|TRBJ1-5|TRBV7-2
CASSSRQGDQPQHF
TGTGCCAGCAGCTCAAGACAGGGCGATCAGCCCCAGCATTTT
>NA|NA|TRBJ2-2|TRBV4-1
CASSQGMGPTGELFF
TGCGCCAGCAGCCAAGGGATGGGTCCAACCGGGGAGCTGTTTTTT
>NA|TRBD1|TRBJ1-1|TRBV18
CASSSGQAPYTDTEAFF
TGTGCCAGCTCGTCCGGACAGGCTCCGTACACCGACACTGAAGCTTTCTTT
>NA|NA|TRBJ1-5|TRBV28
CASSLWSVGGIGQPQHF
TGTGCCAGCAGTTTATGGTCTGTGGGGGGGATTGGGCAGCCCCAGCATTTT
>NA|NA|TRBJ1-6|TRBV7-9
CASSPGEGGIKNSPLHF
TGTGCCAGCAGCCCAGGGGAGGGAGGGATAAAGAATTCACCCCTCCACTTT
>NA|TRBD2|TRBJ2-1|TRBV15
CATSRDPNSGGSNEQFF
TGTGCCACCAGCAGAGACCCGAATAGCGGGGGGTCCAATGAGCAGTTCTTC
>NA|NA|TRBJ2-7|TRBV11-2
CASSYGTNYEQYF
TGTGCCAGCAGCTACGGGACAAACTACGAGCAGTACTTC
>NA|NA|TRBJ2-2|TRBV2
CASSLQGNTGELFF
TGTGCCAGCAGCCTACAGGGGAACACCGGGGAGCTGTTTTTT
>NA|NA|TRBJ1-2|TRBV27
CASSLGGDGYTF
TGTGCCAGCAGTTTGGGGGGCGATGGCTACACCTTC
>NA|NA|TRBJ2-3|TRBV28
CASSPQGEGGTDTQYF
TGTGCCAGCAGCCCACAAGGGGAAGGGGGGACAGATACGCAGTATTTT
>few|TRBD1|TRBJ1-2|TRBV28
CASSLGQGNYGYTF
TGTGCCAGCAGTCTCGGACAGGGGAACTATGGCTACACCTTC
>NA|NA|TRBJ1-2|TRBV20-1
CSARDSGYTF
TGCAGTGCTAGGGACAGTGGCTACACCTTC
>NA|NA|TRBJ1-4|TRBV7-6
CASSLGPAEKLFF
TGTGCCAGCAGCTTAGGGCCCGCGGAAAAACTGTTTTTT
>NA|NA|TRBJ2-1|TRBV19
CASSIELGGTFYNEQFF
TGTGCCAGTAGTATAGAGTTGGGCGGTACATTCTACAATGAGCAGTTCTTC
>NA|NA|TRBJ2-1|TRBV10-3
CAISASRDAGNEQFF
TGTGCCATCAGTGCAAGCAGGGATGCCGGGAATGAGCAGTTCTTC
>once|NA|TRBJ1-1|TRBV7-6
CASSLDMMGSPNTEAFF
TGTGCCAGCAGCCTCGACATGATGGGATCCCCGAACACTGAAGCTTTCTTT
>NA|NA|TRBJ2-7|TRBV5-1
CASSSPGGGITSYEQYF
TGCGCCAGCAGCTCCCCTGGCGGCGGGATAACGTCCTACGAGCAGTACTTC
>NA|TRBD1|TRBJ2-7|TRBV5-4
CASSLPGQGYEQYF
TGTGCCAGCAGTCTTCCGGGACAGGGTTACGAGCAGTACTTC
>NA|NA|TRBJ2-7|TRBV6-1
CASSEASDSPSYEQYF
TGTGCCAGCAGTGAAGCTTCGGACAGTCCCTCCTACGAGCAGTACTTC
>NA|NA|TRBJ2-2|TRBV5-1
CASSANIQGATGELFF
TGCGCCAGCAGCGCAAATATACAGGGAGCCACCGGGGAGCTGTTTTTT
>NA|NA|TRBJ2-5|TRBV5-1
CASRPTGRQETQYF
TGCGCCAGCAGACCCACAGGTCGCCAAGAGACCCAGTACTTC
>NA|NA|TRBJ2-5|TRBV7-7
CASSLAGQMETQYF
TGTGCTAGCAGCTTAGCAGGGCAGATGGAGACCCAGTACTTC
>NA|NA|TRBJ1-1|TRBV7-3
CASSLEGRTEAFF
TGTGCCAGCAGCTTAGAGGGACGCACTGAAGCTTTCTTT
>NA|NA|TRBJ2-7|TRBV19
CASSIGGIGDYEQYF
TGTGCCAGTAGTATAGGAGGTATTGGGGACTACGAGCAGTACTTC
>NA|TRBD1|TRBJ1-4|TRBV5-6
CASSSLGTGVDEKLFF
TGTGCCAGCAGCTCACTGGGGACAGGGGTAGATGAAAAACTGTTTTTT
>NA|NA|TRBJ1-1|TRBV2
CASSEHRQVPKSFLNTEAFF
TGTGCCAGCAGTGAACACAGGCAAGTGCCGAAATCGTTTTTGAACACTGAAGCTTTCTTT
>NA|NA|TRBJ1-6|TRBV9
CASSVPGSPLHF
TGTGCCAGCAGCGTACCAGGGTCACCCCTCCACTTT
>few|NA|TRBJ2-7|TRBV28
CASSLAGGQYEQYF
TGTGCCAGCAGTTTAGCGGGTGGGCAGTACGAGCAGTACTTC
>NA|NA|TRBJ2-7|TRBV15
CATSRVRRSVSPYEQYF
TGTGCCACCAGCAGAGTACGGCGGTCAGTGAGTCCCTACGAGCAGTACTTC
>NA|NA|TRBJ1-1|TRBV2
CASSDSEAFF
TGTGCCAGCTCAGACAGTGAAGCTTTCTTT
>NA|TRBD2|TRBJ2-5|TRBV5-1
CASSQGLAGVQETQYF
TGCGCCAGCAGCCAGGGACTAGCGGGAGTCCAGGAGACCCAGTACTTC
>NA|NA|TRBJ1-3|TRBV11-2
CASSLGQSSGNTIYF
TGTGCCAGCAGCCTAGGACAGAGCTCTGGAAACACCATATATTTT
>NA|NA|TRBJ2-1|TRBV4-1
CASSQDPDGTFYNEQFF
TGCGCCAGCAGCCAAGATCCGGACGGGACTTTTTACAATGAGCAGTTCTTC
>once|NA|TRBJ2-5|TRBV5-6
CASSLVGAQETQYF
TGTGCCAGCAGCTTGGTAGGGGCCCAAGAGACCCAGTACTTC
>NA|NA|TRBJ2-2|TRBV5-1
CADHGVPWGQRHTGTGELFF
TGCGCCGACCATGGGGTACCCTGGGGACAACGCCATACGGGCACCGGGGAGCTGTTTTTT
>few|TRBD1|TRBJ2-7|TRBV5-1
CASSLAGGSYEQYF
TGCGCCAGCAGCTTGGCAGGGGGCTCCTACGAGCAGTACTTC
>NA|NA|TRBJ1-2|TRBV5-1
CASSSEAANYGYTF
TGCGCCAGCAGTTCCGAAGCGGCTAACTATGGCTACACCTTC
>NA|TRBD1|TRBJ2-7|TRBV6-1
CASSEVGTGNYEQYF
TGTGCCAGCAGTGAAGTCGGGACAGGCAACTACGAGCAGTACTTC
>NA|NA|TRBJ2-5|TRBV27
CASSFQYQETQYF
TGTGCCAGCAGTTTCCAGTACCAAGAGACCCAGTACTTC
>NA|NA|TRBJ2-3|TRBV5-4
CASSWEGTRDTQYF
TGTGCCAGCAGCTGGGAGGGGACAAGAGATACGCAGTATTTT
>NA|TRBD1|TRBJ2-3|TRBV5-4
CASSRTGRTDTQYF
TGTGCCAGCAGCCGGACAGGCCGCACAGATACGCAGTATTTT
>NA|NA|TRBJ2-7|TRBV7-8
CASSFGLGDSSYEQYF
TGTGCCAGCAGCTTCGGACTTGGGGACTCCTCCTACGAGCAGTACTTC
>NA|NA|TRBJ2-7|TRBV27
CASSLTKDYEQYF
TGTGCCAGCAGCCTCACTAAGGACTACGAGCAGTACTTC
>NA|NA|TRBJ1-5|TRBV27
CASSLGGAGMAQHF
TGTGCCAGCAGTTTAGGGGGGGCTGGTATGGCCCAGCATTTT